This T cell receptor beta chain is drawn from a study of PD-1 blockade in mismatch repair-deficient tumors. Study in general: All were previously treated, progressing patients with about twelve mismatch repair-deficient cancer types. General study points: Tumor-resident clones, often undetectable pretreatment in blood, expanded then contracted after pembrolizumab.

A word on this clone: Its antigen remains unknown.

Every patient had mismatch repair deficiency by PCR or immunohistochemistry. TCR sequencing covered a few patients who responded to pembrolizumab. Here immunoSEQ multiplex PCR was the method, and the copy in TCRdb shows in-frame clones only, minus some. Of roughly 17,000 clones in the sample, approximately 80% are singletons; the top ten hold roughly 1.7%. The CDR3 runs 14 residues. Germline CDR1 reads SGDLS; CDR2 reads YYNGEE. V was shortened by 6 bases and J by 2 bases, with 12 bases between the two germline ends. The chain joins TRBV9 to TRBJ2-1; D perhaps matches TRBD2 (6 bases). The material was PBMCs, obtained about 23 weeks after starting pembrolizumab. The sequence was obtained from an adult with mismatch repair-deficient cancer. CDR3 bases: TGTGCCAGCATCGGGGGTATCCCCTACAATGAGCAGTTCTTC. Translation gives CASIGGIPYNEQFF.